This TCR beta chain originates from a study of PD-1 blockade in classical Hodgkin lymphoma. Study findings and constraints: Complete responders had baseline diversity similar to newly diagnosed patients. Why the repertoires differ is still unclear, perhaps disease activity or prior therapy.

Relapse after autologous stem cell transplantation occurred in every patient, and brentuximab vedotin exposure varied. CD4+ T cells were purified from thawed PBMCs by negative selection. Trimming shortened V by 3 bases and J by 3 bases, and 12 bases separated the two germline ends. Germline CDR1 is SGHRS and CDR2 is YFSETQ. CDR3 length: 14 residues. Sequencing was performed with immunoSEQ multiplex PCR; in TCRdb, only in-frame clones are kept and a portion is missing. In the table there are approximately 7,500 clones, more than 80% of which are singletons. Worth noting for this clone: No antigen is known for it.

This specimen was CD4+ T cells from blood, taken at baseline. The chain combines TRBV5-1 with TRBJ2-5; D gene ambiguous. This clonotype was obtained from a human donor with classical Hodgkin lymphoma. CDR3 in DNA: TGCGCCAGCAGCTCCCCTAGGGTCGAAGAGACCCAGTACTTC. It yields the protein CASSSPRVEETQYF.